Below are 8 T cell receptor beta chains sequenced from a single sample in a study of beta chain features in type 1 diabetes. What was sequenced were expressed TCRB transcripts, since all of the isolated RNA had been reverse transcribed. Produced via immunoSEQ multiplex PCR; TCRdb's table is partial and in-frame only. Among about 290,000 clones listed, 8% were seen once. Specimen: central memory CD4+ T cells from blood. These receptors were collected from a woman younger than 30 in good health.

CDR3 bases: TGCGCCAGCAGCCCCCGGAGGGGACAGAGGCATGAGCAGTTCTTC. Its protein product is CASSPRRGQRHEQFF. The rearrangement links TRBV4-3 to TRBJ2-1, with D possibly TRBD1 on 7 matching bases. Germline assignment: CDR1 LGHNA and CDR2 YSLEER. V was shortened by 4 bases and J by 8 bases, with 18 bases between the two germline ends. This CDR3 has 15 residues.

This clone has a count of ten or more. The same CDR3 also results from other DNA sequences found in this sample. This sequence joins TRBV13 and TRBJ2-7, with D possibly called TRBD1 or TRBD2 (5 bases each). Germline V gives CDR1 PRHDT, CDR2 FYEKMQ (reference sequence). The CDR3 spans 13 residues. Trimming removed 5 bases from V and 1 base from J, with 9 bases in between. CDR3 sequence: CASSPRGSYEQYF. The CDR3 nucleotides read TGTGCCAGCAGCCCGAGGGGTTCCTACGAGCAGTACTTC.

The sample holds many counts of this clone. The V gene is TRBV28, the J gene TRBJ1-4, with D hard to call. The CDR3 runs 15 residues. CDR1 is MDHEN and CDR2 is SYDVKM in the germline V gene. V dropped 3 bases and J dropped 7 bases, with 15 bases sitting between them. DNA for the CDR3: TGTGCCAGCAGTTTCCCTCCGGGGTCCGGTGAAAAACTGTTTTTT. Its translation: CASSFPPGSGEKLFF.

The chain combines TRBV7-3 with TRBJ2-2; possibly TRBD1 for D (6 bases). The CDR3 loop spans 15 amino acids. Germline CDR1 and CDR2: SGHTA and FQGTGA. V lost 2 bases, J lost 5 bases, and 12 bases lay in between. CDR3 protein: CASSLARGGTGELFF. The DNA of the CDR3 is TGTGCCAGCAGCTTAGCCAGGGGTGGTACCGGGGAGCTGTTTTTT.

This clone was seen at least ten times. CDR3 nucleotide sequence: TGTGCCAGCAGGGGGACAGGGGAGGCTTCTGAGCAGTTCTTC. Residues: CASRGTGEASEQFF. The chain uses TRBV28 and TRBJ2-1, with 10 bases lining up with TRBD1. Germline assignment: CDR1 MDHEN and CDR2 SYDVKM. V gave up 6 bases and J gave up 9 bases; unmatched junction bases: 8. The CDR3 is made up of 14 amino acids.

This clone was detected a few times. This chain joins TRBV7-3 and TRBJ1-2; possibly TRBD1 for D (5 bases). The CDR3 runs to 13 residues. CDR1 and CDR2 (germline): SGHTA, FQGTGA. V was clipped by 5 bases and J by 8 bases, with 15 bases between them. This CDR3 is CASSQGTGAGYTF. CDR3 nucleotides: TGTGCCAGCAGCCAGGGTACCGGCGCGGGCTACACCTTC.

The chain uses TRBV7-2 and TRBJ2-1; no definite D call. V gave up 1 base and J gave up 9 bases, with 7 bases separating them. The CDR3 loop spans 12 amino acids. Germline assignment: CDR1 SGHTA and CDR2 FQGNSA. CDR3 nucleotides: TGTGCCAGCAGCTTAGGATATCGTGAGCAGTTCTTC. It yields the protein CASSLGYREQFF.

The chain uses TRBV4-3 and TRBJ1-2; tentative D call: TRBD1 (6 bases). V lost 0 bases and J lost 6, with 11 bases in between. Germline assignment: CDR1 LGHNA and CDR2 YSLEER. The CDR3 contains 14 residues. The CDR3 here is CASSQESRGHGYTF. As DNA, the CDR3 is TGCGCCAGCAGCCAAGAGTCGCGGGGGCATGGCTACACCTTC.